This T cell receptor beta chain came from a study of blood T cells in healthy people across ages. CDR1 SGHRS and CDR2 YFSETQ come from the germline V gene. CDR3 length equals 12 residues. Trimming took 0 bases from V and 14 from J; bases not matched to a gene: 3. Donors were healthy Caucasian individuals from Russia aged roughly 6 to 95. This clonotype was counted only a few times. A second PCR of roughly 7 to 11 cycles used a sample-barcoded 5' primer and a J-beta primer mix. Each cDNA molecule was tagged by a template-switch adaptor with 12 random nucleotides. TCRdb reanalysed the 5' RACE reads using MiXCR and keeps one entry per CDR3 protein. The repertoire holds approximately 780,000 distinct CDR3 sequences, with around 24% as singletons. This sample was shared with a second study, whose subject was T cells of mothers and their children. That study adds: For each mother, over 9 million TCR beta CDR3 reads were obtained, and for each child, around 3.1 million.

This clonotype was sampled from a boy aged 5-17 years in good health. Sequencing used blood. This chain uses TRBV5-1 with TRBJ2-1; 9 nucleotides agree with TRBD1. For the CDR3, the DNA is TGCGCCAGCAGCTTGGCAGGGACAGGGAAGTTCTTC. Its protein is CASSLAGTGKFF.